The next 30 T cell receptor beta chains were all read from a single sample in a study of shared clonotypes between healthy human individuals. The repertoire was sequenced with immunoSEQ multiplex PCR; TCRdb's copy has only in-frame clones and lacks some. Among a few hundred thousand clones, 60% to 70% were seen once, and the ten largest hold approximately 12%. Sequenced input: memory CD4+ T cells sorted from blood. Subset noted: CD45RA-negative fraction. These receptors all stem from a man aged 25 to 40 in good health.

This clone was recorded a few times. V and J are TRBV20-1 and TRBJ2-7; no firm D call. In germline, CDR1 is DFQATT, CDR2 SNEGSKA (reference sequence). The germline V and J ends were trimmed by 3 bases and 6 bases, with 9 bases remaining between them. This CDR3 is built from 11 residues. The CDR3 region is CSASSQAEQYF. For the CDR3, the DNA is TGCAGTGCTAGTTCCCAAGCCGAGCAGTACTTC.

In its sample, this clone was seen a few times. One junction end disagrees with the germline gene, perhaps due to a read error. J is TRBJ1-5 and V is TRBV15; D unclear. The CDR3 contains 14 residues. From germline, CDR1 is LNHNV and CDR2 YYDKDF (reference sequence). The CDR3 sequence: CATRRGQANQPQHF. The DNA of the CDR3 is TGTGCCACCAGAAGAGGGCAGGCCAATCAGCCCCAGCATTTT. Complete variable domain (other parts from reference TRBV15 and TRBJ1-5): DAMVIQNPRYQVTQFGKPVTLSCSQTLNHNVMYWYQQKSSQAPKLLFHYYDKDFNNEADTPDNFQSRRPNTSFCFLDIRSPGLGDTAMYLCATRRGQANQPQHFGDGTRLSIL.

CDR3 coding DNA: TGTGCCAGCAGCTTGGTTAGGGACAGACAAGAGACCCAGTACTTC. The encoded protein is CASSLVRDRQETQYF. The chain links TRBV5-6 to TRBJ2-5, with 7 positions matching TRBD1. This CDR3 has 15 residues. Per the germline V gene, CDR1 is SGHDT and CDR2 is YYEEEE. After removal of 0 bases from V and 2 bases from J, the junction contained 4 bases not matched to a gene.

This clone has only a few counts. V gene TRBV28 combines with J gene TRBJ2-3; D might be TRBD2 (5 bases). CDR1 MDHEN and CDR2 SYDVKM come from the germline V gene. The V and J ends lost 4 bases and 4 bases respectively, with 12 bases between them. This CDR3 region has 14 residues. The CDR3, as DNA: TGTGCCAGCAGTTCTAGCACCCCGGCAGATACGCAGTATTTT. As protein: CASSSSTPADTQYF. Full variable domain (remainder filled in from reference TRBV28 and TRBJ2-3): DVKVTQSSRYLVKRTGEKVFLECVQDMDHENMFWYRQDPGLGLRLIYFSYDVKMKEKGDIPEGYSVSREKKERFSLILESASTNQTSMYLCASSSSTPADTQYFGPGTRLTVL.

This clone came up many times. CDR3 protein: CASSPTGAKPDTQYF. For the CDR3, the DNA is TGTGCCAGCAGTCCAACCGGGGCGAAACCAGATACGCAGTATTTT. The chain couples TRBV6-4 to TRBJ2-3; D possibly uses TRBD1 or TRBD2 (5 bases each). There are 15 residues in the CDR3. Trimming pared 5 bases from V and 4 bases from J, leaving 16 bases between. Per germline, CDR1 MRHNA and CDR2 SNTAGT.

This chain joins TRBV25-1 and TRBJ2-1; 11 bases are shared with TRBD2. V shed 2 bases, J shed 6 bases, and the junction held 3 bases outside the gene matches. Germline CDR1 and CDR2: MGHDK and SYGVNS. The CDR3 spans 15 residues. CDR3 in amino acids: CASSELAGGPNEQFF. CDR3 nucleotides: TGTGCCAGCAGTGAACTAGCGGGAGGTCCCAATGAGCAGTTCTTC.

The rearrangement joins TRBV7-3 to TRBJ2-1; no clear D. Germline V gives CDR1 SGHTA, CDR2 FQGTGA. CDR3 size: 13 residues. V was cut by 2 bases and J by 7 bases, with 9 bases left in between. CDR3: CASSLLGRNEQFF. Written as DNA, the CDR3 is TGTGCCAGCAGCTTACTAGGGCGGAATGAGCAGTTCTTC.

The J gene is TRBJ2-5, the V gene TRBV7-6, with TRBD1 matching over 8 bases. Germline V gene lookup returns CDR1 SGHVS and CDR2 FNYEAQ. The CDR3 sequence is 16 residues long. With 5 bases clipped from V and 2 bases from J, the junction kept 10 bases outside the gene matches. CDR3 sequence: CASSPWTGKIQETQYF. In DNA, the CDR3 is TGTGCCAGCAGCCCCTGGACAGGGAAAATACAAGAGACCCAGTACTTC.

This clone was recorded once. J is TRBJ2-1 and V is TRBV5-1, with D uncertain. V shed 0 bases and J shed 7 bases, with 8 bases lying between them. The CDR3 length is 13 residues. Looked up from germline, CDR1 is SGHRS and CDR2 is YFSETQ. The CDR3 DNA sequence: TGCGCCAGCAGCTTGGACCTAAAAAATGAGCAGTTCTTC. Protein: CASSLDLKNEQFF. Together with reference TRBV5-1 and TRBJ2-1, the CDR3 gives the full variable domain: KAGVTQTPRYLIKTRGQQVTLSCSPISGHRSVSWYQQTPGQGLQFLFEYFSETQRNKGNFPGRFSGRQFSNSRSEMNVSTLELGDSALYLCASSLDLKNEQFFGPGTRLTVL.

The chain joins TRBV6-6 to TRBJ1-5, with TRBD1 matching over 8 bases. CDR1 MNHNY and CDR2 SVGAGI come from the germline V gene (reference sequence). The CDR3 length is 14 residues. J was trimmed by 6 bases and V by 6 bases; bases with no gene match: 7. CDR3 sequence (DNA): TGTGCCAGCAGAGGACAGGGAAGGGCTCAGCCCCAGCATTTT. Translated: CASRGQGRAQPQHF.

CDR3 bases: TGCAGCGGTCGAGGGGCCTCCTACGAGCAGTACTTC. It specifies CSGRGASYEQYF. The chain is built from TRBV29-1 and TRBJ2-7; D tentatively reads TRBD1 or TRBD2 (5 bases each). The V end was cut by 7 bases, the J end by 0 bases, with 10 bases between. CDR1 and CDR2 (germline): SQVTM, ANQGSEA. CDR3 length: 12 amino acids.

At least ten counts were recorded for this clone. The J gene is TRBJ1-2, the V gene TRBV7-2; TRBD1 might be the D (5 bases). The CDR3 consists of 15 residues. Trimming left V 1 base short and J 3 bases short, with 12 bases between. From germline, CDR1 is SGHTA and CDR2 FQGNSA. This CDR3 reads CASSLVDRGDYGYTF. The DNA for the CDR3 is TGTGCCAGCAGCTTAGTCGATCGGGGGGACTATGGCTACACCTTC.

This clone was counted a few times. The rearrangement uses TRBV6-1 and TRBJ2-5; D might be TRBD2 (6 bases). The CDR3 has 13 amino acids. Germline CDR1 reads MNHNS; CDR2 reads SASEGT. The V gene lost 1 base and the J gene lost 6 bases, with 9 bases spanning the gap. The CDR3 region has the DNA TGTGCCAGCAGTGAAGGGAGGGCGCAGACCCAGTACTTC. The encoded protein is CASSEGRAQTQYF.

This chain joins TRBV9 and TRBJ1-5, with D unresolved. CDR1 SGDLS and CDR2 YYNGEE come from the germline V gene. The CDR3 is made up of 15 amino acids. Trimming removed 0 bases at V and 0 bases at J, with 7 bases between. CDR3 in amino acids: CASSVGAYSNQPQHF. The CDR3 DNA is TGTGCCAGCAGCGTAGGGGCGTATAGCAATCAGCCCCAGCATTTT.

The CDR3 spells CASRSVGAGKNEQFF. CDR3 coding DNA: TGTGCCAGCAGATCGGTGGGCGCCGGGAAAAATGAGCAGTTCTTC. The J gene is TRBJ2-1, the V gene TRBV27; maybe TRBD2 (5 bases). Germline loops: CDR1 MNHEY, CDR2 SMNVEV (reference sequence). The CDR3 is made up of 15 amino acids. Trimming took 6 bases from V and 7 from J, leaving 19 bases between them.

The sample holds a few counts of this clone. The sample holds other DNA sequences that translate to the same CDR3. The rearrangement joins TRBV6-1 to TRBJ1-5; D uncertain. CDR3 length: 13 amino acids. Between the trimmed V and J ends, which lost 0 bases and 3 bases, there was a span of 3 bases. The germline gives CDR1 MNHNS, CDR2 SASEGT. In DNA form, the CDR3 reads TGTGCCAGCAGTGAAGCTCTCAATCAGCCCCAGCATTTT. Its translation is CASSEALNQPQHF.

This clone appeared many times. The chain carries TRBV30 and TRBJ1-2; weak D call: TRBD1 (5 bases). This CDR3 comprises 14 residues. V dropped 0 bases and J dropped 2 bases, with 10 bases sitting between them. The germline CDR1 and CDR2 sequences are GTSNPN and SVGIG (reference sequence). The CDR3 DNA reads TGTGCCTGGAGTGTGTCACGGGGGAACTATGGCTACACCTTC. It encodes CAWSVSRGNYGYTF. The whole variable domain, remainder taken from reference TRBV30 and TRBJ1-2, is SQTIHQWPATLVQPVGSPLSLECTVEGTSNPNLYWYRQAAGRGLQLLFYSVGIGQISSEVPQNLSASRPQDRQFILSSKKLLLSDSGFYLCAWSVSRGNYGYTFGSGTRLTVV.

The chain couples TRBV14 to TRBJ1-1, with D perhaps matching TRBD1 (5 bases). There are 13 residues in the CDR3. The germline gives CDR1 SGHDN, CDR2 FVKESK. The V and J ends lost 0 bases and 7 bases respectively, with 9 bases between them. DNA for the CDR3: TGTGCCAGCAGCCAAGATCGGGGCAATGAAGCTTTCTTT. Protein sequence: CASSQDRGNEAFF.

This chain links TRBV18 with TRBJ1-5; TRBD1 is a possible D gene (5 bases). Per germline, CDR1 KGHSH and CDR2 LQKENI. The germline V and J ends were trimmed by 2 bases and 5 bases, with 7 bases remaining between them. The CDR3 sequence is 13 residues long. CDR3 sequence (DNA): TGTGCCAGCTCACCAGGGGGAGATCAGCCCCAGCATTTT. Its translation is CASSPGGDQPQHF. The entire variable domain, with the rest obtained from reference TRBV18 and TRBJ1-5, is as follows: NAGVMQNPRHLVRRRGQEARLRCSPMKGHSHVYWYRQLPEEGLKFMVYLQKENIIDESGMPKERFSAEFPKEGPSILRIQQVVRGDSAAYFCASSPGGDQPQHFGDGTRLSIL.

This chain uses TRBV6-5 with TRBJ2-6; D gene ambiguous. Germline assignment: CDR1 MNHEY and CDR2 SVGAGI. The CDR3 contains 12 residues. The V gene lost 8 bases and the J gene lost 4 bases, with 6 bases spanning the gap. The CDR3 DNA reads TGTGCCAGCTCCTACGGGGCCAACGTCCTGACTTTC. Its protein product is CASSYGANVLTF.

The chain has TRBV4-2 and TRBJ2-2; D is perhaps TRBD1 or TRBD2 (5 bases each). CDR1 is LGHNA, CDR2 YNFKEQ, per germline. This CDR3 region has 16 residues. Trimming cost V 1 base and J 6 bases, with 15 bases left between them. The CDR3 sequence is CASSQVGGTFAGELFF. The DNA of the CDR3 is TGTGCCAGCAGCCAAGTTGGGGGTACATTTGCCGGGGAGCTGTTTTTT.

This chain connects TRBV5-1 to TRBJ2-1; TRBD2 matches at 7 bases. V lost 0 bases, J lost 0 bases, and 9 bases stayed unmatched. This CDR3 region has 18 residues. Germline CDR1 is SGHRS and CDR2 is YFSETQ. CDR3 DNA sequence: TGCGCCAGCAGCTTGGGAGAATTAGCGGGCGCCTCCTACAATGAGCAGTTCTTC. Translating gives CASSLGELAGASYNEQFF.

The rearrangement links TRBV11-2 to TRBJ1-1; the D is unclear. This CDR3 has 14 amino acids. Germline lookup yields CDR1 SGHAT and CDR2 FQNNGV. V shed 4 bases and J shed 5 bases, with 14 bases lying between them. CDR3 region: CASSSPDRRTEAFF. CDR3 sequence (DNA): TGTGCCAGCAGCTCCCCGGACCGGAGGACTGAAGCTTTCTTT.

The V gene is TRBV5-6, the J gene TRBJ2-5, with a tentative D call TRBD1 (5 bases). Germline lookup yields CDR1 SGHDT and CDR2 YYEEEE. Deletions cut 4 bases from V and 5 bases from J, with 15 bases between. The CDR3 extends over 14 amino acids. CDR3 loop: CASSPRAGWETQYF. CDR3 coding DNA: TGTGCCAGCAGCCCCAGGGCCGGGTGGGAGACCCAGTACTTC.

About this clone: The sample has other DNA sequences that encode this CDR3 too. The chain carries TRBV5-1 and TRBJ2-2; TRBD2 aligns across 14 bases. After removal of 7 bases from V and 4 bases from J, the junction contained 0 bases not matched to a gene. This CDR3 is built from 14 residues. In germline, CDR1 is SGHRS, CDR2 YFSETQ. The chain's CDR3 is CASGTSGSTGELFF. The CDR3 DNA sequence: TGCGCCAGCGGGACTAGCGGGAGCACCGGGGAGCTGTTTTTT.

This chain joins TRBV19 and TRBJ2-1, with D unclear. The CDR3 is made up of 13 amino acids. Germline loops: CDR1 LNHDA, CDR2 SQIVND (reference sequence). V lost 1 base to trimming and J lost 5 bases, with 6 bases between them. The CDR3 sequence is CASSIGVNNEQFF. For the CDR3, the DNA is TGTGCCAGTAGTATAGGGGTGAACAATGAGCAGTTCTTC.

Judged by abundance, this clone is medium-sized (0.01 to 0.1%). This sequence joins TRBV18 and TRBJ2-7; possibly TRBD1 for D (6 bases). This CDR3 contains 14 residues. Between the trimmed V and J ends, which lost 1 base and 1 base, there was a span of 8 bases. Germline V lookup: CDR1 KGHSH, CDR2 LQKENI. The CDR3 protein is CASSPLGTSYEQYF. Here the CDR3 DNA reads TGTGCCAGCTCACCACTAGGGACATCCTACGAGCAGTACTTC.

The V gene is TRBV5-6, the J gene TRBJ2-7, with D maybe TRBD2 (5 bases). In germline, CDR1 is SGHDT, CDR2 YYEEEE. This CDR3 has 14 residues. V lost 4 bases to trimming and J lost 2 bases, with 13 bases between them. The CDR3 DNA reads TGTGCCAGCAGCAACTCGGGGAACACCTACGAGCAGTACTTC. This gives the protein CASSNSGNTYEQYF.

The chain employs TRBV19 and TRBJ2-1; D uncertain. Germline-derived CDR1 and CDR2 are LNHDA and SQIVND (reference sequence). Deletions cut 5 bases from V and 3 bases from J, with 20 bases between. The CDR3 covers 17 residues. CDR3 nucleotides: TGTGCCAGTAGTTTCCTCTCCAGTGTCCCAGGCTACAATGAGCAGTTCTTC. The encoded protein is CASSFLSSVPGYNEQFF.

This clone was counted only a few times. The CDR3 region has the DNA TGTGCCAGCAATGCGGGATATAACTATGGCTACACCTTC. Its translation is CASNAGYNYGYTF. V gene TRBV2 combines with J gene TRBJ1-2, with unresolved D. Germline V gene data show CDR1 as SNHLY and CDR2 as FYNNEI. Trimming stripped 7 bases from V and 1 base from J, with 10 bases between. The CDR3 sequence is 13 residues long.